This entry describes one TCR beta chain. This clone appeared once. Its antigen is not yet known. Base qualities are missing; no much larger clone stands one base away. The CDR3 regions of human TCRbeta chains were subjected to immunosequencing. In the paper's pipeline: Repertoire TCRs were matched against a reference library of SARS-CoV-2-specific TCRs generated with the MIRA antigen-specificity platform. Breadth meant the fraction of unique TCRs that were SARS-CoV-2-associated, whereas depth meant the fraction of total T cells that were SARS-CoV-2-associated. Each spike-specific TCR was assigned to its reactive spike region and to a CD4 or CD8 class using the MIRA data. Log10-transformed breadth and depth values were compared by one-way ANOVA with Sidak's multiple comparisons tests. The immuneACCESS repertoire file appears here via TCRdb, limited to in-frame rearrangements. These files lack a portion of the clones; in checked studies, under half of the deficit traces to unresolved V genes, and the cause of the others is not known. D and trimming were read from the DNA, whereas the V and J calls and clone size are those reported in that table. The sample has approximately 90,000 clones on record, roughly 89% of them singletons. The ten biggest clones cover less than 4% of the sample.

This sample was included in a study of T cell responses to AZD1222 COVID-19 vaccine (dated by TCRdb to the early 2020s). With respect to the entire study: Because spike-specific TCR depth and breadth did not differ between the two schedules, AZD1222 recipients who got a second dose at roughly 4 weeks were pooled with those who got a second dose at roughly 12 weeks. TCR sequencing covered more than 230 trial participants: approximately 200 given two doses of AZD1222 and 26 given two doses of MenACWY control vaccine. Trial participants were enrolled by age into subgroups of 18-55, 56-69 and 70-plus years, and around 150, 28 and 57 TCR-sequenced participants, respectively, were included in these subgroups.

In light of the paper, this sample's time point label describes: baseline before first vaccination. The vaccinee samples were drawn from two UK trials, COV001 and COV002, one of which was a single-blind randomized controlled phase 2/3 trial testing AZD1222 (ChAdOx1 nCoV-19) in healthy adults. For TCRbeta chain sequencing, PBMC samples from trial participants were taken at day 0 and at day 28 after the second dose. Trimming takes 5 bases off V and 6 bases off J; junction bases not matched to a gene: 10. For CDR1 and CDR2, the germline V gene (reference sequence) lists GTSNPN and SVGIG. There are 14 amino acids in the CDR3, from cysteine to phenylalanine inclusive. The only DNA kept is the CDR3, 42 bases in frame from the first base. Study-wide findings and limitations: The whole spike protein was spanned by vaccine-associated CD4 TCRs, and dominant responses were seen in regions 160-218 and 743-854. Most participants were white British and females outnumbered males, and the authors suggested that clonal diversity may have been underestimated. The 56-69-year group was small, and its depth increase did not reach significance, likely because of low power. Because no day 14 peak-response samples were available, repertoires were characterized only after the peak T cell response. Conclusions about previously exposed vaccinees are limited, since just a handful of AZD1222 recipients were seropositive for SARS-CoV-2 at baseline. Epitopes outside the regions mutated in the B.1.351 and B.1.1.7 variants were reportedly recognized by nearly half of the unique spike-specific TCRs. A significant rise in spike-specific TCR breadth and depth was observed after two AZD1222 doses relative to day 0 and relative to MenACWY recipients.

The receptor comes from an adult in good health. Specimen: peripheral blood, collected on day 0 of AZD1222 vaccination. The rearrangement joined TRBV30 to TRBJ1-3, and TRBD1 aligns with 7 junction nucleotides. The nucleotide sequence reads TGTGCCTGGCGAGATGGGACAGTACCAAACACCATATATTTT. This sequence encodes CAWRDGTVPNTIYF.